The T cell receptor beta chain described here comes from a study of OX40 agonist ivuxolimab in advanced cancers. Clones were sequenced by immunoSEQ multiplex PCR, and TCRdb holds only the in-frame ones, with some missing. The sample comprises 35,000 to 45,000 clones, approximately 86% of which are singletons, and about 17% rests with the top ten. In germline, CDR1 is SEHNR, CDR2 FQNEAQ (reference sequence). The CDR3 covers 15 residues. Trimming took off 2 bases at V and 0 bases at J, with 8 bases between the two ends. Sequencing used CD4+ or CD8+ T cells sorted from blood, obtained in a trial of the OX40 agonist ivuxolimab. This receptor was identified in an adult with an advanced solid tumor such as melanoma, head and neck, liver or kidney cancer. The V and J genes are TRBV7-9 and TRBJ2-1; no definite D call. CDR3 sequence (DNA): TGTGCCAGCAGCTTAACACAGCCCTCCTACAATGAGCAGTTCTTC. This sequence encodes CASSLTQPSYNEQFF.